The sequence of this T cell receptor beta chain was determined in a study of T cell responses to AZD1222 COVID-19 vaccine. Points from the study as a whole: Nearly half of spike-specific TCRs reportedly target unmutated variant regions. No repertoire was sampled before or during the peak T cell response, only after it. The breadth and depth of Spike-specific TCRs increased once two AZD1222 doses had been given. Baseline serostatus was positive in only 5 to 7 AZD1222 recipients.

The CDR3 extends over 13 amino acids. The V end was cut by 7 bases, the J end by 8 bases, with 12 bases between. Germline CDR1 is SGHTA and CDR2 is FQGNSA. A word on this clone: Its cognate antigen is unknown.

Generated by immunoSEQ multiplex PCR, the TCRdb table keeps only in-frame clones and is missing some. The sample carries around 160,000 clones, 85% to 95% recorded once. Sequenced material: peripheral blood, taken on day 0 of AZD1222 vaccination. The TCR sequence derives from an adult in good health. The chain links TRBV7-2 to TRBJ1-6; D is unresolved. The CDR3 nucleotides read TGTGCCAGCAACCCGGACTCCCATTCACCCCTCCACTTT. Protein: CASNPDSHSPLHF.